Given below is one T cell receptor beta chain in context. This clonotype was seen ten or more times. Its recognized antigen is unknown. One base away there is no much larger clone; base qualities are not given. The CDR3 contains 12 residues, cysteine and phenylalanine counted. Only the CDR3 DNA stays, 36 bases, in frame from base 1. Taken from the germline V gene, the CDR1 and CDR2 loops are SGHTA and FQGNSA. V and J are truncated by 4 bases and 5 bases respectively, leaving an intervening sequence of 9 bases. This entry belongs to a study of T cell repertoires in cytomegalovirus infection (dated by TCRdb to about 2019). For context, the study as a whole: Donor HLA type was relevant to the analysis, as public TCR beta signatures indicated carriage of CMV infection together with the matching HLA type. The research as a whole found: The ex vivo response was dominated by HLA-C-restricted CMV-specific TCR beta clonotypes, and the single most frequent clonotype in two of eight donors was supplied by these HLA-C-restricted clonotypes. Cumulative frequency of public TCR beta family members discriminated carriers of CMV infection plus the relevant HLA type in this cohort and an independent approximately 400-donor cohort.

Instrument on record: Illumina HiSeq 1500. TCRdb itself trimmed the public reads at Q25 with fastp, ran MiXCR and retained productive beta chains. Entries are consolidated by CDR3 protein sequence, retaining the most common genes and DNA. Within this sample are approximately 250,000 distinct CDR3 sequences, with approximately 9.2% of them counted one time only. Clones ranked in the top ten supply approximately 15% of the sample. The chain links TRBV7-2 with TRBJ2-7; the D segment cannot be called with confidence. What was sequenced was PBMCs. The receptor was derived from a human donor in good health (CMV status not recorded). Some clones in this sample may be carry-over from other donors' samples. The CDR3 reads CASSYPGNEQYF. The DNA reads as follows: TGTGCCAGCAGCTATCCAGGTAACGAGCAGTACTTC.